Shown below are 12 T cell receptor beta chains from a single sample sequenced in a study of blood T cells in healthy people across ages. Then a second PCR, running roughly 7 to 11 cycles, was carried out with a sample-barcoded 5' primer and a J-beta primer mix. TCRdb itself ran the 5' RACE reads through MiXCR, one entry per CDR3 protein. The table records about 1.1 million distinct CDR3 sequences, 35% to 45% of them present only once. Sequencing was done on a sample of blood. These receptors were collected from a man aged 18-30 years in good health.

The J gene is TRBJ1-6, the V gene TRBV7-6; 7 positions match TRBD1. V gave up 3 bases and J gave up 8 bases; unmatched junction bases: 4. CDR3 size: 14 residues. The germline CDR1 and CDR2 sequences are SGHVS and FNYEAQ. The DNA for the CDR3 is TGTGCCAGCAGCTTGGGGCAGGGGGATTCACCCCTCCACTTT. Translation: CASSLGQGDSPLHF.

V gene TRBV12-3 or TRBV12-4 combines with J gene TRBJ2-1, with 7 bases that match TRBD2. This CDR3 region has 16 residues. Trimming removed 2 bases from V and 10 bases from J; junction bases left unmatched: 14. This CDR3 is CASSLKGGIGGGEQFF. The CDR3 bases are TGTGCCAGCAGTTTAAAGGGAGGGATTGGGGGAGGGGAGCAGTTCTTC.

This clonotype was seen repeatedly, ten times or more. The V and J genes are TRBV9 and TRBJ2-5; D is unclear. The V gene's germline CDR1 is SGDLS and CDR2 YYNGEE. Trimming left V 0 bases short and J 2 bases short, with 8 bases between. This CDR3 is built from 14 residues. CDR3 loop: CASSVGNIQETQYF. The DNA of the CDR3 is TGTGCCAGCAGCGTAGGGAACATTCAAGAGACCCAGTACTTC.

This chain links TRBV29-1 with TRBJ1-2, with a tentative D call TRBD1 (6 bases). Germline V gene data show CDR1 as SQVTM and CDR2 as ANQGSEA. V lost 8 bases and J 0 bases, leaving 16 bases between the germline ends. The CDR3 length is 14 residues. CDR3 nucleotide sequence: TGCAGCTTCGACAGGCCCGGGGCTAACTATGGCTACACCTTC. Protein product: CSFDRPGANYGYTF.

The V call is TRBV7-2, the J call TRBJ2-4; 9 bases align to TRBD1. The junction had 14 bases not matched to a gene; V was cut back by 5 bases and J by 3 bases. The CDR3 loop spans 18 amino acids. Germline V gives CDR1 SGHTA, CDR2 FQGNSA. The CDR3 spells CASSPRPTGGRGKNIQYF. Here the CDR3 DNA reads TGTGCCAGCAGCCCCCGACCTACAGGGGGCCGAGGCAAAAACATTCAGTACTTC.

This clonotype was picked up a small number of times. This chain uses TRBV6-1 with TRBJ2-1, with 7 bases lining up with TRBD2. The CDR3 totals 13 residues. V lost 10 bases to trimming and J lost 13 bases; unmatched junction nucleotides: 16. Germline CDR1 MNHNS, CDR2 SASEGT. CDR3 sequence: CAITRSSGVLQFF. CDR3 bases: TGTGCCATTACAAGGTCCAGCGGGGTATTACAGTTCTTC.

This clonotype was detected only a few times. CDR3 loop: CASSRDPLNTEAFF. The CDR3 DNA reads as TGTGCCAGCAGCCGGGACCCCCTGAACACTGAAGCTTTCTTT. The chain carries TRBV6-1 and TRBJ1-1; TRBD1 is a possible D gene (5 bases). The germline V and J ends were trimmed by 6 bases and 0 bases, with 11 bases remaining between them. The CDR3 is made up of 14 amino acids. In germline, CDR1 is MNHNS, CDR2 SASEGT.

This clonotype has just a few counts. The gene calls are TRBV2 and TRBJ1-5, with TRBD1 matching over 8 bases. The CDR3 consists of 15 residues. The germline gives CDR1 SNHLY, CDR2 FYNNEI. J lost 9 bases, V lost 4 bases, and 11 bases had no gene match. The CDR3 bases are TGTGCCAGCAGTGGGGGACAGGCTAAGAACATGCCCCAGCATTTT. It yields the protein CASSGGQAKNMPQHF.

CDR3: CASSADSGPNEQYF. The DNA for the CDR3 is TGTGCCAGCAGTGCCGACTCCGGGCCAAACGAGCAGTACTTC. This sequence joins TRBV25-1 and TRBJ2-7, with no clear D. The germline CDR1 and CDR2 sequences are MGHDK and SYGVNS. The CDR3 consists of 14 residues. V lost 4 bases and J 5 bases, leaving 15 bases between the germline ends.

This clonotype was found a few times. The gene calls are TRBV6-2 or TRBV6-3 and TRBJ2-1, with D possibly matching TRBD1 (7 bases). This CDR3 contains 15 residues. The V gene lost 5 bases and the J gene lost 9 bases, with 20 bases spanning the gap. Germline-derived CDR1 and CDR2 are MNHEY and SVGEGT. The CDR3 loop is CASSHGGQLDSEQFF. CDR3 coding DNA: TGTGCCAGCAGTCACGGGGGACAGCTGGATAGTGAGCAGTTCTTC.

This chain links TRBV28 with TRBJ1-4; a weak D match, TRBD1 (5 bases). Per germline, CDR1 MDHEN and CDR2 SYDVKM. Trimming left V 7 bases short and J 7 bases short, with 16 bases between. CDR3 length equals 14 residues. CDR3 coding DNA: TGTGCCAGCATCCGGGGCCAACCGAGTGAAAAACTGTTTTTT. It translates to CASIRGQPSEKLFF. Full variable domain (rest looked up from reference TRBV28 and TRBJ1-4): DVKVTQSSRYLVKRTGEKVFLECVQDMDHENMFWYRQDPGLGLRLIYFSYDVKMKEKGDIPEGYSVSREKKERFSLILESASTNQTSMYLCASIRGQPSEKLFFGSGTQLSVL.

The chain links TRBV20-1 to TRBJ2-5; perhaps TRBD1 as D (6 bases). The J call is uncertain, as TRBJ2-7 better fits the DNA end. Germline V gene data show CDR1 as DFQATT and CDR2 as SNEGSKA (reference sequence). This CDR3 has 16 residues. CDR3 sequence reads: CSARASDGTPFPEQYF. Here the CDR3 DNA reads TGCAGTGCTAGAGCCTCTGACGGGACACCCTTTCCCGAGCAGTACTTC.